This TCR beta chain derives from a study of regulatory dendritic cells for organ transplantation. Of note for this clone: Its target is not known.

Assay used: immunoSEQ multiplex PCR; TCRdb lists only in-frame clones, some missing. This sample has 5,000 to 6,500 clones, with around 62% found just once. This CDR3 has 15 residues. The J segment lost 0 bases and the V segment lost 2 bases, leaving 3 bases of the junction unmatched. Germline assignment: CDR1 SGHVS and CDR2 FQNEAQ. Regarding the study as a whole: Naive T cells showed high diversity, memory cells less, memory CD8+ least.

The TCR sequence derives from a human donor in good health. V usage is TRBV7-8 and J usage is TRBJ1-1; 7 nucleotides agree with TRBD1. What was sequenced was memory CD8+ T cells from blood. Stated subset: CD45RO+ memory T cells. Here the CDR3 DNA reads TGTGCCAGCAGCTTAACCGGGACAGTGAACACTGAAGCTTTCTTT. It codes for CASSLTGTVNTEAFF.